This is a list of T cell receptor beta chains from one sample in a study of graft-versus-host responses after intestinal transplantation. The protocol was immunoSEQ multiplex PCR, while the TCRdb copy is restricted to in-frame clones and leaves out a portion. The sample contains about 97,000 clones, 90% to 95% of which appear only once. Their antigens are not known. The input for sequencing was unstimulated CD4+ T cells sorted from spleen or lymph node cells, taken before transplant. The source is a human donor who was the organ donor for an intestinal transplant. Both conserved end residues are part of each CDR3. A D gene is named only where the DNA matches it firmly. Clone sizes are given selectively: once, few, many, or a class where the clone is expanded.

NA,few,TRBV4-3,TRBJ1-6,CASSQDQGSPLHF,TGCGCCAGCAGCCAAGATCAGGGTTCACCCCTCCACTTT
TRBD2,NA,TRBV4-1,TRBJ2-7,CASSQDLVTSGVPYEQYF,TGCGCCAGCAGCCAAGATTTGGTGACTAGCGGGGTCCCCTACGAGCAGTACTTC
TRBD1,NA,TRBV27,TRBJ1-5,CASSFTGGDQPQHF,TGTGCCAGCAGTTTTACAGGGGGGGATCAGCCCCAGCATTTT
TRBD2,NA,TRBV19,TRBJ2-5,CASSLRTRMATQYF,TGTGCCAGTAGTCTTCGGACTAGGATGGCGACCCAGTACTTC
NA,NA,TRBV6-5,TRBJ1-6,CASSYVGGNSPLHF,TGTGCCAGCAGTTACGTCGGAGGTAATTCACCCCTCCACTTT
NA,once,TRBV5-4,TRBJ1-6,CASSLSPSRGGGVNSPLHF,TGTGCCAGCAGCTTGTCCCCGAGTCGCGGGGGAGGAGTGAATTCACCCCTCCACTTT
NA,few,TRBV27,TRBJ2-7,CASSPQGGYEQYF,TGTGCCAGCAGCCCGCAAGGGGGCTACGAGCAGTACTTC
TRBD2,NA,TRBV5-1,TRBJ2-3,CASGRGSTDTQYF,TGCGCCAGCGGGCGGGGGAGCACAGATACGCAGTATTTT
TRBD1,NA,TRBV28,TRBJ1-1,CASSENRGTEAFF,TGTGCCAGCAGTGAGAACAGGGGGACTGAAGCTTTCTTT
NA,NA,TRBV6-5,TRBJ1-4,CASRPGGGLNEKLFF,TGTGCCAGCAGACCCGGGGGGGGGCTTAATGAAAAACTGTTTTTT
NA,NA,TRBV1,TRBJ1-5,CTSSPRDKETNQPQHF,TGCACCAGCAGCCCCCGGGACAAGGAAACCAATCAGCCCCAGCATTTT
NA,NA,TRBV9,TRBJ2-7,CASSVTGQTQYEQYF,TGTGCCAGCAGCGTAACCGGACAGACCCAATACGAGCAGTACTTC
NA,NA,TRBV5-6,TRBJ1-1,CASSLRGSGNTEAFF,TGTGCCAGCAGCTTGAGGGGTAGCGGGAACACTGAAGCTTTCTTT
NA,NA,TRBV11-2,TRBJ1-5,CASSRDRDQPQHF,TGTGCCAGCAGCCGAGACAGAGATCAGCCCCAGCATTTT
TRBD2,once,TRBV10-3,TRBJ2-4,CAISESRGGAGTKNIQYF,TGTGCCATCAGTGAGTCTCGCGGGGGGGCCGGGACCAAAAACATTCAGTACTTC
TRBD2,NA,TRBV7-2,TRBJ2-7,CASSLDGSGGHSYEQYF,TGTGCCAGCAGCTTAGACGGTAGCGGGGGCCACTCCTACGAGCAGTACTTC